Below are 3 T cell receptor beta chains sequenced from a single sample in a study of blood T cell repertoires in COVID-19. TCRdb's copy holds only in-frame clones and misses some; the assay was immunoSEQ multiplex PCR. The sample has about 240,000 clones; about 90% are singletons. The sequencing sample was made of PBMCs or T cells enriched from blood (not recorded which). The receptors originated from a woman in her thirties or forties with acute COVID-19.

The genes are TRBV30 and TRBJ1-5, with D maybe TRBD1 (5 bases). The CDR3 is 13 residues long. V was clipped by 5 bases and J by 7 bases, with 15 bases between them. Germline-derived CDR1 and CDR2 are GTSNPN and SVGIG (reference sequence). Here the CDR3 DNA reads TGTGCCTGGGCCCGGGGGGACGCGCAGCCCCAGCATTTT. Translating gives CAWARGDAQPQHF.

The chain recombines TRBV4-1 with TRBJ1-1; D remains ambiguous. There are 16 residues in the CDR3. V lost 0 bases, J lost 1 base, and 12 bases lay in between. Germline loops: CDR1 MGHRA, CDR2 YSYEKL. This CDR3 reads CASSQESIPTNTEAFF. CDR3 bases: TGCGCCAGCAGCCAAGAGAGTATCCCCACGAACACTGAAGCTTTCTTT.

The genes are TRBV5-1 and TRBJ2-2; the match to TRBD2 covers 12 bases. This CDR3 comprises 16 residues. Germline-derived CDR1 and CDR2 are SGHRS and YFSETQ. V shed 4 bases and J 4 bases; nucleotides not matched to a gene: 5. The CDR3 bases are TGCGCCAGCAGCCTACGACTAGCGGGAGCCACCGGGGAGCTGTTTTTT. This translates into CASSLRLAGATGELFF.